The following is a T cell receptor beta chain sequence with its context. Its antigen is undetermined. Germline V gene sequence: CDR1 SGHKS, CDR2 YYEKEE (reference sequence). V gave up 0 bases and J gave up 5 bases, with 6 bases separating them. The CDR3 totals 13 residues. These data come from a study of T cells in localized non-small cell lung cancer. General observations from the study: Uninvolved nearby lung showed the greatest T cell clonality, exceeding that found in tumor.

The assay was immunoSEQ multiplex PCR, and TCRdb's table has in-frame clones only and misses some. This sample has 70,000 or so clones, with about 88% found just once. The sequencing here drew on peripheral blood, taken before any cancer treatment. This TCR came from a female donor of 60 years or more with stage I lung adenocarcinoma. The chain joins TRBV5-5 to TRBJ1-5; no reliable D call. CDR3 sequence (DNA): TGTGCCAGCAGCTTGGACGGAGATCAGCCCCAGCATTTT. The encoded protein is CASSLDGDQPQHF. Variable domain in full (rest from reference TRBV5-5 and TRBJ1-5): DAGVTQSPTHLIKTRGQQVTLRCSPISGHKSVSWYQQVLGQGPQFIFQYYEKEERGRGNFPDRFSARQFPNYSSELNVNALLLGDSALYLCASSLDGDQPQHFGDGTRLSIL.